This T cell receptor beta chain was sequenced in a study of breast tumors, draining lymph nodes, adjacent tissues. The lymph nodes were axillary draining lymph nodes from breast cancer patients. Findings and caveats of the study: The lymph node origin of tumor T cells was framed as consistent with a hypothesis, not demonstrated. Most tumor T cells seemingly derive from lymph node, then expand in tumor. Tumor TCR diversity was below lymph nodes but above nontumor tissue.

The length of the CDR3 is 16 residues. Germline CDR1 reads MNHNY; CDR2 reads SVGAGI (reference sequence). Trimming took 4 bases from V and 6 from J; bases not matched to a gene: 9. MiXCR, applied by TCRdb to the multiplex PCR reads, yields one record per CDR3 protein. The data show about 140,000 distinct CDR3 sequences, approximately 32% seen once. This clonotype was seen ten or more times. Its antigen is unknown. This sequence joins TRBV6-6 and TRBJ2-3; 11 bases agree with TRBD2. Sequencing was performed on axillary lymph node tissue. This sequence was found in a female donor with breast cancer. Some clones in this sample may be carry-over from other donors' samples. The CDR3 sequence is CASSSHSGGAWDTQYF. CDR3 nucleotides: TGTGCCAGCAGTTCCCATAGCGGGGGGGCCTGGGATACGCAGTATTTT.